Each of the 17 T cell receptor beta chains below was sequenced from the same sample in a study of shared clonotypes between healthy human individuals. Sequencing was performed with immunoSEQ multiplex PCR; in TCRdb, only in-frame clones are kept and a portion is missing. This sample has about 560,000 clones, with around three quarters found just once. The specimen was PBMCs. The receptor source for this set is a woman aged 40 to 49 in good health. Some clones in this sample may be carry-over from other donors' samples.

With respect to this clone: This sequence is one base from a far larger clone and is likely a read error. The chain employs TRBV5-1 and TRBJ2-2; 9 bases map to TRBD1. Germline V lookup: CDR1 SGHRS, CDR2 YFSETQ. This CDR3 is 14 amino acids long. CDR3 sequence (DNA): TGCGCCGGCAGGGACAGGGTGAACACCGGGGAGCTGTTTTTT. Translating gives CAGRDRVNTGELFF.

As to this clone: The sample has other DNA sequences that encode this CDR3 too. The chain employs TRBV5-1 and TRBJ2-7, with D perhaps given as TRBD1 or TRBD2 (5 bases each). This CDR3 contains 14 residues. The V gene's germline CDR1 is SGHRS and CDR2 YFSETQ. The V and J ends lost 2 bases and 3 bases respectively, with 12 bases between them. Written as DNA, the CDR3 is TGCGCCAGCAGCTTCGGGACCGCTAACTACGAGCAGTACTTC. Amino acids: CASSFGTANYEQYF. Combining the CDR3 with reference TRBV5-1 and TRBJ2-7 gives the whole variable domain KAGVTQTPRYLIKTRGQQVTLSCSPISGHRSVSWYQQTPGQGLQFLFEYFSETQRNKGNFPGRFSGRQFSNSRSEMNVSTLELGDSALYLCASSFGTANYEQYFGPGTRLTVT.

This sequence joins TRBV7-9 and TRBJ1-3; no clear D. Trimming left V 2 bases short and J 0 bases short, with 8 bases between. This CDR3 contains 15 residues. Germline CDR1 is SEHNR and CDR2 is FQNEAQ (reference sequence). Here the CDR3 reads CASSLTVFSGNTIYF. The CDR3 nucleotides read TGTGCCAGCAGCTTAACGGTTTTCTCTGGAAACACCATATATTTT.

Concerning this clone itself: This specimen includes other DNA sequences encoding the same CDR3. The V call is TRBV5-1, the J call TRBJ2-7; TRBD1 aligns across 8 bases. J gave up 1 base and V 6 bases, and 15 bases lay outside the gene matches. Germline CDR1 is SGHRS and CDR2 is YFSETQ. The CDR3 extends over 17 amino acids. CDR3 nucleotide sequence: TGCGCCAGCACAAGGGGGACAGGAAACGGGGAATCCTACGAGCAGTACTTC. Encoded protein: CASTRGTGNGESYEQYF. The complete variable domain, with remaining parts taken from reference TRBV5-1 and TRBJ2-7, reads KAGVTQTPRYLIKTRGQQVTLSCSPISGHRSVSWYQQTPGQGLQFLFEYFSETQRNKGNFPGRFSGRQFSNSRSEMNVSTLELGDSALYLCASTRGTGNGESYEQYFGPGTRLTVT.

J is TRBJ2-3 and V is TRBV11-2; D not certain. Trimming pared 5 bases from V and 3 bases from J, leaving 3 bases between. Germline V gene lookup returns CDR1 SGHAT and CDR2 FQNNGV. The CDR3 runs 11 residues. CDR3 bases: TGTGCCAGCAGCCAGACAGATACGCAGTATTTT. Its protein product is CASSQTDTQYF.

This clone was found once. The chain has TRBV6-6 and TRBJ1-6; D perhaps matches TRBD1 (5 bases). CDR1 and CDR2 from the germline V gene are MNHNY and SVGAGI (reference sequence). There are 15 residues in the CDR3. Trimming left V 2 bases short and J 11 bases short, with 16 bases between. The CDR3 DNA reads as TGTGCCAGCAGTTACGCAGGTGGCAGGGTGACACCCCTCCACTTT. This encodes CASSYAGGRVTPLHF.

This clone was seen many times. In DNA form, the CDR3 reads TGTGCCAGTACGCCTCGGGGAGAAGCCTACAATGAGCAGTTCTTC. This translates into CASTPRGEAYNEQFF. The chain has TRBV19 and TRBJ2-1; D is possibly TRBD2 (5 bases). CDR3 length equals 15 residues. V lost 7 bases to trimming and J lost 2 bases, with 15 bases between them. Germline V gene lookup returns CDR1 LNHDA and CDR2 SQIVND (reference sequence).

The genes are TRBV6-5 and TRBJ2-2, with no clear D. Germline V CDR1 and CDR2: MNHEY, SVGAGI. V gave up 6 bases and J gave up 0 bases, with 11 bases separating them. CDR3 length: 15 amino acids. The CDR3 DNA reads TGTGCCAGCAGCCCCTCATTACCGAACACCGGGGAGCTGTTTTTT. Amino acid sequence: CASSPSLPNTGELFF.

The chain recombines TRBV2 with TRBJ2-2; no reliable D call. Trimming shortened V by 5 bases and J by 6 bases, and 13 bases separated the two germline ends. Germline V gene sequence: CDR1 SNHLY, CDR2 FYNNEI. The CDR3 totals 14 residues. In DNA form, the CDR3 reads TGTGCCAGCAGTAAGACCGTACACTCCGGGGAGCTGTTTTTT. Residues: CASSKTVHSGELFF.

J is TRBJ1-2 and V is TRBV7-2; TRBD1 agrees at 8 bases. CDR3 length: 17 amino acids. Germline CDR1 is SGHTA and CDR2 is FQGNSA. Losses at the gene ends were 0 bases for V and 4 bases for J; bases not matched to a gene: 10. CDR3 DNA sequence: TGTGCCAGCAGCTTAGCGGAACCCGACAGGGGTGGCTATGGCTACACCTTC. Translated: CASSLAEPDRGGYGYTF.

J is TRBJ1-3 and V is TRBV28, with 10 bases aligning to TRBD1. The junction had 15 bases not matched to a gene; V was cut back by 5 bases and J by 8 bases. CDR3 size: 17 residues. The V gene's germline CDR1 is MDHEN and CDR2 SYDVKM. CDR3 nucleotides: TGTGCCAGCAGTCCTCTTGGACAGGGGGGGACCAGAGACACCATATATTTT. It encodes CASSPLGQGGTRDTIYF.

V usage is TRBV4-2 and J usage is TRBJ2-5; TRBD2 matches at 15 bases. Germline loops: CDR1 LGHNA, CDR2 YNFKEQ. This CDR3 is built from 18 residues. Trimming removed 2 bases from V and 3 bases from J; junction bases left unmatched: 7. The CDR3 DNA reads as TGTGCCAGCAGCCAAACCCTCGGACTAGCGGGGGGGGAAGAGACCCAGTACTTC. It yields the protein CASSQTLGLAGGEETQYF.

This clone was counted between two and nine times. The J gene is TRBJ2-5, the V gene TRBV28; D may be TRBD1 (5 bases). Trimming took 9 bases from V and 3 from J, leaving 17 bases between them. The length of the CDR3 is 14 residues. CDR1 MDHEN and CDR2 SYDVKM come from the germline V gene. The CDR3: CASSGLFTKETQYF. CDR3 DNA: TGTGCCAGTTCAGGGTTATTTACGAAAGAGACCCAGTACTTC. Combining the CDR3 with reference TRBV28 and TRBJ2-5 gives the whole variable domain DVKVTQSSRYLVKRTGEKVFLECVQDMDHENMFWYRQDPGLGLRLIYFSYDVKMKEKGDIPEGYSVSREKKERFSLILESASTNQTSMYLCASSGLFTKETQYFGPGTRLLVL.

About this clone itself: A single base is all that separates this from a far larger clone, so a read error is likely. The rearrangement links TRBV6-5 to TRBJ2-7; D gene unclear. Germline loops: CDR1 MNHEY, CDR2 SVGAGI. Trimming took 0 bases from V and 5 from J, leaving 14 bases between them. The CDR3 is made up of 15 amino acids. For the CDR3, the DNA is TGTGCCAGCAGTTACTCTGCGGTAGGTTCGGACGAGCAGTACTTC. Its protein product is CASSYSAVGSDEQYF.

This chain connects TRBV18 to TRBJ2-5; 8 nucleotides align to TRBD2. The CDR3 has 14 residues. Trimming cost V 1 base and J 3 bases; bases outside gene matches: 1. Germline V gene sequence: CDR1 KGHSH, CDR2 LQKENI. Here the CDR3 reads CASSPQAGEETQYF. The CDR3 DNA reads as TGTGCCAGCTCACCACAAGCGGGAGAAGAGACCCAGTACTTC.

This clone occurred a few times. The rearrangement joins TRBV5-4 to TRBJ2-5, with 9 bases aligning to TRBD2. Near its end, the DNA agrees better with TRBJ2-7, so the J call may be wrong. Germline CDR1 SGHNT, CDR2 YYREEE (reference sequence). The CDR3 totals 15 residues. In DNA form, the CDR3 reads TGTGCCAGCAGCCTGTCGGGTAGCGGGAGTCACGAGCAGTACTTC. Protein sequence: CASSLSGSGSHEQYF.

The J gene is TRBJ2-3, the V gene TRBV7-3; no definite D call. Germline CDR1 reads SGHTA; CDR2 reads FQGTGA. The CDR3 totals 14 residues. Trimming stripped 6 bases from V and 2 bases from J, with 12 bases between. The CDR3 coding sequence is TGTGCCAGCAGTTCCTCCGGACCCACAGATACGCAGTATTTT. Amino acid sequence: CASSSSGPTDTQYF.